The rows below give T cell receptor beta chains drawn from one sample of a study of cytomegalovirus exposure and HLA in healthy donors. TCRdb's table, derived via immunoSEQ multiplex PCR, lists solely in-frame clones and lacks some. The sample lists about 170,000 clones, roughly 85% occurring once. Sequenced material: PBMCs. These TCRs come from a boy aged 2 to 9 in good health and CMV-seronegative. Each CDR3 is given with its conserved first and last residue. D genes are given only for firm matches. The size of a clone is reported for some rows only, either as once, few or many, or as a class for expanded clones.

>TRBV15|NA|TRBJ1-5|TRBD1
CATRPDRVENQPQHF
TGTGCCACCAGGCCGGACAGGGTGGAAAATCAGCCCCAGCATTTT
>TRBV5-6|NA|TRBJ1-2|TRBD1
CASSLRDRAGRGYTF
TGTGCCAGCAGCTTGAGGGACAGGGCGGGGAGAGGCTACACCTTC
>TRBV6-5|NA|TRBJ1-1|TRBD1
CASTLGQGGTEAFF
TGTGCCAGCACCTTAGGACAGGGTGGCACTGAAGCTTTCTTT
>TRBV6-6|NA|TRBJ2-7|TRBD2
CATGREAGDHEQYF
TGTGCCACCGGCCGGGAGGCGGGAGACCACGAGCAGTACTTC
>TRBV5-6|NA|TRBJ2-7|TRBD1
CASSGDRAGSPYEQYF
TGTGCCAGCAGCGGGGACAGGGCGGGGAGCCCCTACGAGCAGTACTTC
>TRBV28|NA|TRBJ1-2|NA
CASSELMGGYGYTF
TGTGCCAGCAGTGAATTGATGGGGGGCTATGGCTACACCTTC
>TRBV7-6|NA|TRBJ2-1|TRBD2
CASSLAGLAGAQGEQFF
TGTGCCAGCAGCTTAGCTGGACTAGCGGGGGCCCAAGGGGAGCAGTTCTTC
>TRBV14|NA|TRBJ1-5|NA
CASSQPLPTRGEPQHF
TGTGCCAGCAGCCAGCCCCTCCCCACGCGAGGCGAGCCCCAGCATTTT
>TRBV14|NA|TRBJ2-3|NA
CATNGLPGDTQYF
TGTGCCACCAACGGACTCCCAGGAGATACGCAGTATTTT
>TRBV6-5|NA|TRBJ1-5|NA
CASSGERSNQPQHF
TGTGCCAGCAGCGGGGAACGTAGCAATCAGCCCCAGCATTTT
>TRBV6-1|NA|TRBJ1-1|TRBD1
CASSSRDRAEAFF
TGTGCCAGCAGCTCCCGTGACAGGGCGGAGGCTTTCTTT
>TRBV29-1|NA|TRBJ2-1|TRBD2
CSVEDQELAGRNEQFF
TGCAGCGTTGAAGATCAGGAACTAGCGGGGAGGAATGAGCAGTTCTTC
>TRBV10-3|NA|TRBJ1-1|NA
CAINSGDTEAFF
TGTGCCATCAATTCAGGGGACACTGAAGCTTTCTTT
>TRBV4-1|NA|TRBJ2-7|NA
CASSQVPGPYEQYF
TGCGCCAGCAGCCAAGTTCCAGGTCCCTACGAGCAGTACTTC
>TRBV18|NA|TRBJ1-3|TRBD1
CASSPLGGLSGNTIYF
TGTGCCAGCTCACCTTTAGGGGGCCTCTCTGGAAACACCATATATTTT
>TRBV12-5|NA|TRBJ1-1|TRBD1
CASGPSDRGTEAFF
TGTGCTAGTGGTCCCTCAGACAGGGGCACTGAAGCTTTCTTT
>TRBV2|NA|TRBJ2-4|TRBD2
CASSEARGGGSLAKNIQYF
TGTGCCAGCAGTGAAGCGCGGGGCGGGGGTTCCCTAGCCAAAAACATTCAGTACTTC
>TRBV6-1|once|TRBJ1-2|NA
CASTLGTSGHGYTF
TGTGCCAGCACCCTTGGGACATCCGGCCATGGCTACACCTTC
>TRBV7-9|NA|TRBJ1-1|NA
CASSLGRGEGRNTEAFF
TGTGCCAGCAGCTTAGGGCGTGGAGAGGGCCGGAACACTGAAGCTTTCTTT
>TRBV21-1|few|TRBJ2-7|NA
CATLGGYEQYF
TGTGCCACCTTGGGGGGCTACGAGCAGTACTTC
>TRBV4-1|few|TRBJ2-3|TRBD1
CASTEQGQHSGTDTQYF
TGCGCCAGTACGGAACAGGGGCAGCACTCGGGCACAGATACGCAGTATTTT
>TRBV28|NA|TRBJ1-5|NA
CASGTNRVHQPQHF
TGTGCCAGCGGGACCAACAGGGTCCATCAGCCCCAGCATTTT
>TRBV7-6|NA|TRBJ2-1|NA
CASSFGSTYNEQFF
TGTGCCAGCAGCTTCGGGAGCACATACAATGAGCAGTTCTTC
>TRBV19|NA|TRBJ1-4|TRBD1
CASSKTGFAEKLFF
TGTGCCAGTAGTAAGACAGGGTTTGCGGAAAAACTGTTTTTT
>TRBV5-6|NA|TRBJ1-2|TRBD1
CASSFGTANYGYTF
TGTGCCAGCAGCTTTGGGACAGCTAACTATGGCTACACCTTC
>TRBV28|NA|TRBJ2-2|NA
CASMYQIYTGELFF
TGTGCCAGCATGTACCAGATCTACACCGGGGAGCTGTTTTTT